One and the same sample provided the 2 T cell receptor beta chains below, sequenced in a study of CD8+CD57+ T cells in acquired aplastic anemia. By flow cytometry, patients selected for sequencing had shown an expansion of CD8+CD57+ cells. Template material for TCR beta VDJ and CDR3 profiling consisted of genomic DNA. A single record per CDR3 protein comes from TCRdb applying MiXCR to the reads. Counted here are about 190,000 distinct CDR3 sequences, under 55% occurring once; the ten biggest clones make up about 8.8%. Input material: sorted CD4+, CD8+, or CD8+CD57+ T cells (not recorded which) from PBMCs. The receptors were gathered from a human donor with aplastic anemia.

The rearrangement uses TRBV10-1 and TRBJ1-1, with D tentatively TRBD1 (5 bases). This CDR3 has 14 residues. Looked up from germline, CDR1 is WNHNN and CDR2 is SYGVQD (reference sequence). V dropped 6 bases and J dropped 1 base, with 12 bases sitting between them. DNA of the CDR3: TGCGCCAGCAGCGGCCGGCAGGGGAACACTGAAGCTTTCTTT. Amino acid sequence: CASSGRQGNTEAFF.

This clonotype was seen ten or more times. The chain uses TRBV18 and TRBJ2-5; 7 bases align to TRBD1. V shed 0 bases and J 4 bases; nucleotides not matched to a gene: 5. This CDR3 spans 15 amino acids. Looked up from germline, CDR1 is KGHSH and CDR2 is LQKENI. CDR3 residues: CASSPPETGRETQYF. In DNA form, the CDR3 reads TGTGCCAGCTCACCACCGGAGACAGGGCGAGAGACCCAGTACTTC.